The present entry profiles one TCR beta chain with its context. V lost 4 bases to trimming and J lost 7 bases; unmatched junction nucleotides: 11. Germline lookup yields CDR1 SGDLS and CDR2 YYNGEE. This CDR3 spans 16 amino acids. The data belong to a study of blood T cell repertoires in COVID-19. Study details: Samples taken during acute and convalescent COVID-19 were collected in the United States, Italy and Spain. Sources were T cells, B-cell-depleted T cells, or PBMCs; the material itself was cDNA or gDNA.

As handled by the study authors: Estimates of nucleated cell counts were drawn from the amplification of reference gene primers. This table comes from immunoSEQ multiplex PCR, and its TCRdb copy is limited to in-frame clones, with some not included. The V and J calls and clone size come from that table; D and trimming were worked out from the DNA. This repertoire shows more than 100,000 clones, approximately 84% found once; its top ten account for around 12%. The chain couples TRBV9 to TRBJ2-4; 10 nucleotides agree with TRBD2. This TCR came from a human donor in a cohort sampled during active COVID-19. The sequencing sample was made of peripheral blood. In nucleotides, the CDR3 is TGTGCCAGCAGCAGACTAGCGGGCCACGGCGGGAACATTCAGTACTTC. Translating it yields CASSRLAGHGGNIQYF.